Only a few counts were recorded for the clone carrying this TCR beta chain. Its specificity is unknown. From the RACE reads, TCRdb called clonotypes with MiXCR, one entry per CDR3 protein. The profile shows roughly 380,000 distinct CDR3 sequences, 5.1% of them singletons. Time point here: pre-sensitization, week 0. Treatment of the sample: therapeutic diphenylcyclopropenone sensitization with weekly scalp DPC. Blood draws preceded each patch test application. This sample is part of a study of human T cells and chemical hapten exposure. Findings and limits, study-wide: DPC sensitization did not alter TCRs above 1 in 1000 frequency. Versus controls, expanded TCRs had significantly more large CDR3 similarity clusters.

The CDR3 has 15 residues. The V end was cut by 0 bases, the J end by 2 bases, with 11 bases between. Germline V gene lookup returns CDR1 SGHVS and CDR2 FQNEAQ. The rearrangement links TRBV7-8 to TRBJ2-7; TRBD1 might be the D (5 bases). Sequenced material: whole blood, taken in connection with sensitization to the hapten diphenylcyclopropenone (DPC). The receptor comes from a woman between 45 and 60 years old with alopecia areata. Some clones in this sample may be carry-over from other donors' samples. CDR3 sequence: CASSLAGVFTYEQYF. CDR3 DNA sequence: TGTGCCAGCAGCTTAGCAGGGGTCTTTACCTACGAGCAGTACTTC.